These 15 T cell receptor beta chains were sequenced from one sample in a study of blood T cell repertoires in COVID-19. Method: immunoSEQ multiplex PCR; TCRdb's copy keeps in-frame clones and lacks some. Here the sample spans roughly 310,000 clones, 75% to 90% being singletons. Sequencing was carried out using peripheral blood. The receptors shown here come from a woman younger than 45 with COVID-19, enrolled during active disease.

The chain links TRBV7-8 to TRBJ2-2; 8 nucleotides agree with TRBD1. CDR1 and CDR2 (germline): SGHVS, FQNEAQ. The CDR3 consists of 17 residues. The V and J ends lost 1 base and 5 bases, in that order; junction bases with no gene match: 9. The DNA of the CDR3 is TGTGCCAGCAGCTTAGTTGAAACAGGGGGTGGGACCGGGGAGCTGTTTTTT. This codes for CASSLVETGGGTGELFF.

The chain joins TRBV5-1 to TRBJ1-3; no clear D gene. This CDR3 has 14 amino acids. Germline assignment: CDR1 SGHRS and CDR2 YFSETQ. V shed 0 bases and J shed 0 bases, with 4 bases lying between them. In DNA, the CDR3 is TGCGCCAGCAGCTTGGGTCTCTCTGGAAACACCATATATTTT. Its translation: CASSLGLSGNTIYF.

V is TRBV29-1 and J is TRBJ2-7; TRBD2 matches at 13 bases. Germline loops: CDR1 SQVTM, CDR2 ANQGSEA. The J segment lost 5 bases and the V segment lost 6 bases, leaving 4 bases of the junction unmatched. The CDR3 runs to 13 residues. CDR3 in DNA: TGCAGCGTCTGGACTAGCGGGAGTGACGAGCAGTACTTC. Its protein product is CSVWTSGSDEQYF.

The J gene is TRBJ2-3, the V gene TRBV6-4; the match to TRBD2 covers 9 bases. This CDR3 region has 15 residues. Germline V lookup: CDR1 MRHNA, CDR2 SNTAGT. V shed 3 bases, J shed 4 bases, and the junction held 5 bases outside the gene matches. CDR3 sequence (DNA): TGTGCCAGCAGTGAAGTTAGCGGGAGCCCAGATACGCAGTATTTT. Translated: CASSEVSGSPDTQYF.

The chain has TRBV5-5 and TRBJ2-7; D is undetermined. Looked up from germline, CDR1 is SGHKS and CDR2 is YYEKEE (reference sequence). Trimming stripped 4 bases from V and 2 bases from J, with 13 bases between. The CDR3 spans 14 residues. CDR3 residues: CASSATSGPYEQYF. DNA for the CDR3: TGTGCCAGCAGCGCGACTTCTGGCCCCTACGAGCAGTACTTC.

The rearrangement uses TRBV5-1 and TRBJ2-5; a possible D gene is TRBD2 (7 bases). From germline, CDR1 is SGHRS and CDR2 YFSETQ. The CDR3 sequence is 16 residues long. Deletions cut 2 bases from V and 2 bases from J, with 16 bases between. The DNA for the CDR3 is TGCGCCAGCAGCTTAATCGTAAGCGGGACACAAGAGACCCAGTACTTC. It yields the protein CASSLIVSGTQETQYF.

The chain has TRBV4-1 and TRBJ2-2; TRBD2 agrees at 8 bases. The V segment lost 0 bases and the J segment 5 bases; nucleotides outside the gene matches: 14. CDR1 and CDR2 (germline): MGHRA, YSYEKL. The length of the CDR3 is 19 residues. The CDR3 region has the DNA TGCGCCAGCAGCCAAGACCCGGGACTAGTTTTCGCGGTAACCGGGGAGCTGTTTTTT. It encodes CASSQDPGLVFAVTGELFF.

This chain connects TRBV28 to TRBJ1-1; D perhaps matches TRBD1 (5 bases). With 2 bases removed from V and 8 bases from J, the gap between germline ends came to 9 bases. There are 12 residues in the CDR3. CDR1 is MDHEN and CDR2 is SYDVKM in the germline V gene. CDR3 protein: CASSLTSGEAFF. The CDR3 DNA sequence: TGTGCCAGCAGTTTAACATCAGGGGAAGCTTTCTTT.

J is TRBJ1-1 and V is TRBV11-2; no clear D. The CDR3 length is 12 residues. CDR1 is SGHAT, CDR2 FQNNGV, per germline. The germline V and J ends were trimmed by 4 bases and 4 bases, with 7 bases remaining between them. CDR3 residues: CASSWQSTEAFF. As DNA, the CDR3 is TGTGCCAGCAGCTGGCAGTCCACTGAAGCTTTCTTT.

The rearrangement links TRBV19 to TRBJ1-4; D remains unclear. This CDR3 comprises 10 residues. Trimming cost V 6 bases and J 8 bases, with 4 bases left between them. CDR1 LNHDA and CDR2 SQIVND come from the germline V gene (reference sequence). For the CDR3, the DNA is TGTGCCAGTAGGGGCGAAAAACTGTTTTTT. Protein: CASRGEKLFF.

CDR3 amino acids: CASSDGGRNSPLHF. CDR3 DNA: TGTGCCAGCAGTGACGGGGGCAGGAATTCACCCCTCCACTTT. The chain employs TRBV6-4 and TRBJ1-6; possibly TRBD1 for D (6 bases). The germline V and J ends were trimmed by 2 bases and 7 bases, with 9 bases remaining between them. Germline V CDR1 and CDR2: MRHNA, SNTAGT. The length of the CDR3 is 14 residues.

DNA of the CDR3: TGCAGCGTCCTTCGGGAGTCGGGCTACAATGAGCAGTTCTTC. This translates into CSVLRESGYNEQFF. The gene calls are TRBV29-1 and TRBJ2-1; D might be TRBD2 (6 bases). CDR3 length: 14 residues. CDR1 is SQVTM and CDR2 is ANQGSEA in the germline V gene. V was cut by 6 bases and J by 3 bases, with 15 bases left in between.

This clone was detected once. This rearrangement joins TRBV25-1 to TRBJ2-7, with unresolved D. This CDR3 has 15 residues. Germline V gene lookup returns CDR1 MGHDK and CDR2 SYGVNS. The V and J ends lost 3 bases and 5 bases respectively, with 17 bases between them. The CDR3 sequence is CASSDSGLLRNEQYF. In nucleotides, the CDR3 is TGTGCCAGCAGTGATTCAGGTCTCTTAAGAAACGAGCAGTACTTC.

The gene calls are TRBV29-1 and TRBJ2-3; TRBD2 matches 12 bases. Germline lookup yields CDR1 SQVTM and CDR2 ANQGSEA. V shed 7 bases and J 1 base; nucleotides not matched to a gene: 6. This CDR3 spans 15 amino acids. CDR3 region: CSGGLAGPGTDTQYF. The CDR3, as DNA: TGCAGCGGGGGACTAGCGGGCCCAGGCACAGATACGCAGTATTTT.

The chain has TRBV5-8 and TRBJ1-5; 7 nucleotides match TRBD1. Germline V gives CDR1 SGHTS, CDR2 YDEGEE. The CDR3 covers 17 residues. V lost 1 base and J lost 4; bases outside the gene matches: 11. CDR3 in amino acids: CASSLLWDRLLNQPQHF. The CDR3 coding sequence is TGTGCCAGCAGCTTGCTGTGGGACAGACTATTAAATCAGCCCCAGCATTTT.